Listed below are T cell receptor beta chains from one sample, sequenced in a study of CD8 T cells in Susac syndrome. TCRdb reprocessed the immunoSEQ multiplex PCR reads with MiXCR, giving one entry per CDR3 protein. Of approximately 26,000 distinct CDR3 sequences listed, 90% to 95% are singletons. Material: CD8+ T cells from PBMCs. Receptors originate from a human donor in good health. Both conserved end residues are part of each CDR3. D genes are given only for firm matches. Where a row states a size, it is once, few, many or the class of an expanded clone; other rows omit it.

D gene: TRBD2; V gene: TRBV23-1; clone size: NA; J gene: TRBJ2-1; CDR3 DNA: TGCGCCAGCAATCTAGCGGGGTACAATGAGCAGTTCTTC; CDR3 protein: CASNLAGYNEQFF
D gene: NA; V gene: TRBV12-5; clone size: NA; J gene: TRBJ1-3; CDR3 DNA: TGTGCTAGTGGAGGTGGTTCTGGAAACACCATATATTTT; CDR3 protein: CASGGGSGNTIYF
D gene: TRBD2; V gene: TRBV6-2/TRBV6-3; clone size: NA; J gene: TRBJ2-1; CDR3 DNA: TGTGCCAGCAACGAGCGGGGGGGATACAATGAGCAGTTCTTC; CDR3 protein: CASNERGGYNEQFF
D gene: TRBD1; V gene: TRBV9; clone size: NA; J gene: TRBJ1-2; CDR3 DNA: TGTGCCAGCAGCGGACCCCGGGACAGGGGAAGTGGCTACACCTTC; CDR3 protein: CASSGPRDRGSGYTF
D gene: TRBD2; V gene: TRBV5-1; clone size: NA; J gene: TRBJ2-7; CDR3 DNA: TGCGCCAGCAGCTACAAGCGGGGGGACGGCTACGAGCAGTACTTC; CDR3 protein: CASSYKRGDGYEQYF
D gene: NA; V gene: TRBV6-5; clone size: NA; J gene: TRBJ1-2; CDR3 DNA: TGTGCCAGCGGCCCGGCCGGGGGCTACACCTTC; CDR3 protein: CASGPAGGYTF
D gene: TRBD1; V gene: TRBV14; clone size: NA; J gene: TRBJ2-7; CDR3 DNA: TGTGCCAGCAGCCAAGATTTGGGACAGGGGAGGTACGAGCAGTACTTC; CDR3 protein: CASSQDLGQGRYEQYF
D gene: NA; V gene: TRBV19; clone size: once; J gene: TRBJ2-1; CDR3 DNA: TGTGCCAGTAGGGCAGGGGTTGAGCAGTTCTTC; CDR3 protein: CASRAGVEQFF
D gene: TRBD1; V gene: TRBV6-5; clone size: NA; J gene: TRBJ1-1; CDR3 DNA: TGTGCCAGCAGTTACGGGACAGGGAACACTGAAGCTTTCTTT; CDR3 protein: CASSYGTGNTEAFF
D gene: NA; V gene: TRBV12-3/TRBV12-4; clone size: NA; J gene: TRBJ1-2; CDR3 DNA: TGTGCCAGCAGGGATTTAGTAGGGAATGGCTACACCTTC; CDR3 protein: CASRDLVGNGYTF
D gene: TRBD2; V gene: TRBV25-1; clone size: NA; J gene: TRBJ2-5; CDR3 DNA: TGTGCCAGCAGTGAATCGGGACTAGCGGGGCAGGAGACCCAGTACTTC; CDR3 protein: CASSESGLAGQETQYF
D gene: NA; V gene: TRBV4-1; clone size: NA; J gene: TRBJ2-7; CDR3 DNA: TGCGCCAGCAGCCAAGGTATAATGTCCTACGAGCAGTACTTC; CDR3 protein: CASSQGIMSYEQYF
D gene: NA; V gene: TRBV7-9; clone size: NA; J gene: TRBJ2-7; CDR3 DNA: TGTGCCAGCAGCTTAGAGTCCTACGAGCAGTACTTC; CDR3 protein: CASSLESYEQYF
D gene: TRBD2; V gene: TRBV9; clone size: NA; J gene: TRBJ2-5; CDR3 DNA: TGTGCCAGCAGCGTAGGACTAGCCACCAAAGAGACCCAGTACTTC; CDR3 protein: CASSVGLATKETQYF